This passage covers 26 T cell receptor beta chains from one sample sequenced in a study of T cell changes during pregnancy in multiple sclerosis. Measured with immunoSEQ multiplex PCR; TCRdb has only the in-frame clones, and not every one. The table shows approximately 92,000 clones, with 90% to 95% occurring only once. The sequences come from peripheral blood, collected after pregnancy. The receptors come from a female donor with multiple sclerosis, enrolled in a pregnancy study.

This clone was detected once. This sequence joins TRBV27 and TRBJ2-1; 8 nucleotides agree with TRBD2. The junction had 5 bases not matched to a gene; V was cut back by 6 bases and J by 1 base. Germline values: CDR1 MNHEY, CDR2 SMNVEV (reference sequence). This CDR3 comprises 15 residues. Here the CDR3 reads CASSLAGWSYNEQFF. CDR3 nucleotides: TGTGCCAGCAGCTTAGCGGGATGGTCCTACAATGAGCAGTTCTTC.

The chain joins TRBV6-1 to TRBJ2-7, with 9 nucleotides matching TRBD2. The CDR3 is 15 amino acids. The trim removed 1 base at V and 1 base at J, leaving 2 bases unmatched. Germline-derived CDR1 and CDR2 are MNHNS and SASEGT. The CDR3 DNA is TGTGCCAGCAGTGAAGAGACTAGCGGTTCCTACGAGCAGTACTTC. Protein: CASSEETSGSYEQYF.

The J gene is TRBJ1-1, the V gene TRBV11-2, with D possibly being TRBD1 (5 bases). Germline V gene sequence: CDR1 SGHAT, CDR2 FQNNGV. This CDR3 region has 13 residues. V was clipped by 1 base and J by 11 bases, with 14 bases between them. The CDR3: CASSLVEGFNAFF. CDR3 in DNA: TGTGCCAGCAGCTTAGTGGAGGGGTTTAATGCTTTCTTT.

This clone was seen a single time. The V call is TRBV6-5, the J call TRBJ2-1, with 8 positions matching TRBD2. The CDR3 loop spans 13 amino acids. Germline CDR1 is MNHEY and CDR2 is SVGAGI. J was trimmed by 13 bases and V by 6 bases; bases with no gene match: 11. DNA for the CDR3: TGTGCCAGCAGCCTCGGGCTAGCGGGTATTCAGTTCTTC. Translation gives CASSLGLAGIQFF.

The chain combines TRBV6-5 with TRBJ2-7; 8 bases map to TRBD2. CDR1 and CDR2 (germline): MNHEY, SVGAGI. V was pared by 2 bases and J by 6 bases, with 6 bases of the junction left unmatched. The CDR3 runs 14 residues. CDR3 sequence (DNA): TGTGCCAGCAGTTACATCAGCGCGGGAGGCGAGCAGTACTTC. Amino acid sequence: CASSYISAGGEQYF.

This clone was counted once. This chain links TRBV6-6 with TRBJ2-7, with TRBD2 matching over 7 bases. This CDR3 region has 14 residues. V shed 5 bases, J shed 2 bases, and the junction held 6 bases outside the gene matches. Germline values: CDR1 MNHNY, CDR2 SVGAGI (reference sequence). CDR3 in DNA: TGTGCCAGCAGTCAACGGGAGGCCGCCTACGAGCAGTACTTC. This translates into CASSQREAAYEQYF.

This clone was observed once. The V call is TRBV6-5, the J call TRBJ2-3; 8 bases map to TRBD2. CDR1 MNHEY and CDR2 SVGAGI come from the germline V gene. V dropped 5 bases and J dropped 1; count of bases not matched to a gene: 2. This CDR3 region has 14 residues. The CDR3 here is CASSTTSGTDTQYF. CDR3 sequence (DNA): TGTGCCAGCAGTACGACTAGCGGCACAGATACGCAGTATTTT.

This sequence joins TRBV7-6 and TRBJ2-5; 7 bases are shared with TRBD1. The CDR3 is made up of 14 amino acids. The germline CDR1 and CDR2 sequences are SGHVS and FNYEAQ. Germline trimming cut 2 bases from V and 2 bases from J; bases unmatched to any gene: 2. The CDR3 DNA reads TGTGCCAGCAGCTTATCAGGGGGACAAGAGACCCAGTACTTC. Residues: CASSLSGGQETQYF.

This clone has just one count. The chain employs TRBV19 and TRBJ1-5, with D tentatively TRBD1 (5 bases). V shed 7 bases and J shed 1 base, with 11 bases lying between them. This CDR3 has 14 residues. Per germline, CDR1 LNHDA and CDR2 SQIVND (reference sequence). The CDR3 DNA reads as TGTGCCAGTAATACTGACAGCAGCAATCAGCCCCAGCATTTT. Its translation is CASNTDSSNQPQHF.

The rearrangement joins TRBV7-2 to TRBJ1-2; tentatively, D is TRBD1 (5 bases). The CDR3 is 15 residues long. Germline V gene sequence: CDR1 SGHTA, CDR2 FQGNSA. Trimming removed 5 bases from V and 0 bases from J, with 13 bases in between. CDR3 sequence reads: CASSLGGSANYGYTF. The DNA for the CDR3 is TGTGCCAGCAGCCTGGGGGGATCAGCTAACTATGGCTACACCTTC.

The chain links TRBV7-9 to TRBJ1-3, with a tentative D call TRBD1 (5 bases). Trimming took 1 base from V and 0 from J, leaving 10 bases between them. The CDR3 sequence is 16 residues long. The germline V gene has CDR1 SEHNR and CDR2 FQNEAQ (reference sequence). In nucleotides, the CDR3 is TGTGCCAGCAGCTTAGGGGGCGGAAGCTCTGGAAACACCATATATTTT. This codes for CASSLGGGSSGNTIYF.

CDR3 nucleotides: TGTGCCAGCAGCACCTTATCGACAGGGGCCTACGAGCAGTACTTC. It codes for CASSTLSTGAYEQYF. The genes are TRBV5-4 and TRBJ2-7, with 8 bases that match TRBD1. The CDR3 is 15 residues long. J lost 2 bases, V lost 4 bases, and 8 bases had no gene match. Germline CDR1 is SGHNT and CDR2 is YYREEE (reference sequence). Together with reference TRBV5-4 and TRBJ2-7, the CDR3 gives the full variable domain: ETGVTQSPTHLIKTRGQQVTLRCSSQSGHNTVSWYQQALGQGPQFIFQYYREEENGRGNFPPRFSGLQFPNYSSELNVNALELDDSALYLCASSTLSTGAYEQYFGPGTRLTVT.

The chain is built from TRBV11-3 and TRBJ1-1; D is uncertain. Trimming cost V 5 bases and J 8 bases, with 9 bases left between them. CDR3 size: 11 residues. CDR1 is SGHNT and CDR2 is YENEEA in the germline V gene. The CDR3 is CASSAGFEAFF. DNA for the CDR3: TGTGCCAGCAGCGCCGGGTTCGAAGCTTTCTTT.

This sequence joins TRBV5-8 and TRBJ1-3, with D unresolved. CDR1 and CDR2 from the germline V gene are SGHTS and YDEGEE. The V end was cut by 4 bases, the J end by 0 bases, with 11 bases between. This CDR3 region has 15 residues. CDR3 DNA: TGTGCCAGCAGCCTGAACATCAACTCTGGAAACACCATATATTTT. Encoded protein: CASSLNINSGNTIYF.

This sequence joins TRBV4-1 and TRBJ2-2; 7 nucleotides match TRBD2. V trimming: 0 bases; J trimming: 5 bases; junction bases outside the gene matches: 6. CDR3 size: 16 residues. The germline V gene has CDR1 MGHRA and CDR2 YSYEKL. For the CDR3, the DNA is TGCGCCAGCAGCCAAGATGTGACCGGGAGGACCGGGGAGCTGTTTTTT. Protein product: CASSQDVTGRTGELFF.

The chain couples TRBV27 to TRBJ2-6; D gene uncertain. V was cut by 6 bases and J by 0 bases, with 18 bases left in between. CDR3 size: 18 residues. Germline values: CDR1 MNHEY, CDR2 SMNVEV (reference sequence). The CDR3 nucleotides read TGTGCCAGCAGAACTAAGGATCTGACCGTCTCTGGGGCCAACGTCCTGACTTTC. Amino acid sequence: CASRTKDLTVSGANVLTF.

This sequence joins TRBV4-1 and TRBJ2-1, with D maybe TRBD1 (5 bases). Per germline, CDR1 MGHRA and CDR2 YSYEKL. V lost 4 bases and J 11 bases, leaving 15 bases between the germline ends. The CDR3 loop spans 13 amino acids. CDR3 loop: CASSPPGSDQQFF. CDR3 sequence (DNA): TGCGCCAGCAGCCCACCAGGGTCCGATCAGCAGTTCTTC.

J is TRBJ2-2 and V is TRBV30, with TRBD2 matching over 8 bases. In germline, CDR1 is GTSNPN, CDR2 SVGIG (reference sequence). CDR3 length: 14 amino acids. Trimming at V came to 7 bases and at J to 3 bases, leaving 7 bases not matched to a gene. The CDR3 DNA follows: TGTGCCTTCCGTCCCGGGAGGGACACCGGGGAGCTGTTTTTT. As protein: CAFRPGRDTGELFF. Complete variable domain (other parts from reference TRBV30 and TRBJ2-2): SQTIHQWPATLVQPVGSPLSLECTVEGTSNPNLYWYRQAAGRGLQLLFYSVGIGQISSEVPQNLSASRPQDRQFILSSKKLLLSDSGFYLCAFRPGRDTGELFFGEGSRLTVL.

CDR3 DNA: TGTGCCAGCTCACCAAATTGGACAACCAAGTCTCAGCCCCAGCATTTT. It translates to CASSPNWTTKSQPQHF. The V call is TRBV18, the J call TRBJ1-5; TRBD1 is a possible D gene (5 bases). The CDR3 totals 16 residues. Germline loops: CDR1 KGHSH, CDR2 LQKENI. With 2 bases removed from V and 6 bases from J, the gap between germline ends came to 17 bases.

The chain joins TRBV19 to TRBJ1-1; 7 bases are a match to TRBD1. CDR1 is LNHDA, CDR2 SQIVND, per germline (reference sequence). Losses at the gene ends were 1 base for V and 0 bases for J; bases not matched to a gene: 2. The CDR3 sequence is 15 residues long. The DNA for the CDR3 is TGTGCCAGTAGTATAGCCGGGACAGTGAACACTGAAGCTTTCTTT. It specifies CASSIAGTVNTEAFF.

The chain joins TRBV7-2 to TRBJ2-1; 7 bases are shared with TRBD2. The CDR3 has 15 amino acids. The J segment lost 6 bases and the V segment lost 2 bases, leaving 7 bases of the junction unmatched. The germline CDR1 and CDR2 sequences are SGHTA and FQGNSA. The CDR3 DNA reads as TGTGCCAGCAGCTTATGGGGGGAGCGGGGCAATGAGCAGTTCTTC. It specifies CASSLWGERGNEQFF.

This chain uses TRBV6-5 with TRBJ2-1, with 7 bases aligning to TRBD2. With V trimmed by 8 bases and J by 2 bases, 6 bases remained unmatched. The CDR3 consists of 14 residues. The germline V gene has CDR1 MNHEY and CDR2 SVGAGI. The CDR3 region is CASRFGRTYNEQFF. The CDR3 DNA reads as TGTGCCAGCCGGTTCGGGAGGACCTACAATGAGCAGTTCTTC.

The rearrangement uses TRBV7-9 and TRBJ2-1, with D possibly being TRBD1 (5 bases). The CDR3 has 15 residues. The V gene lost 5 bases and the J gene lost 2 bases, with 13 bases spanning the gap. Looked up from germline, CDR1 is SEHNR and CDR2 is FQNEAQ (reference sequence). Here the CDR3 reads CASSHPDTPYNEQFF. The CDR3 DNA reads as TGTGCCAGCAGCCATCCGGACACCCCCTACAATGAGCAGTTCTTC.

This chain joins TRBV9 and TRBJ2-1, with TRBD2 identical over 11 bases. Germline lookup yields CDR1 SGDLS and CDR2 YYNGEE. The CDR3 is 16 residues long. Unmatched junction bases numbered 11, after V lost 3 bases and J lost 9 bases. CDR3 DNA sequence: TGTGCCAGCAGCGAGAAAATAGCGGGAGGGCCTGGTGAGCAGTTCTTC. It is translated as CASSEKIAGGPGEQFF.

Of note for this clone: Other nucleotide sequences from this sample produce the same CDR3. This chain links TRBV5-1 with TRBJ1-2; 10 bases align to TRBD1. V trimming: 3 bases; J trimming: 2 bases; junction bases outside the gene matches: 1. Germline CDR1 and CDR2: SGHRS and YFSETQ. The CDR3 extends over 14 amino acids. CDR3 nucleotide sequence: TGCGCCAGCAGCTCGACAGGGGGCAACTATGGCTACACCTTC. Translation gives CASSSTGGNYGYTF.

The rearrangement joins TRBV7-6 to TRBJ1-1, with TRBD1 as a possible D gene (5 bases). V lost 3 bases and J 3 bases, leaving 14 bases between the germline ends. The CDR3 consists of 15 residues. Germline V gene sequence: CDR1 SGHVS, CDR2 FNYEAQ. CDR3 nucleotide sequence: TGTGCCAGCAGCTTCATCAGGGAGGGGTACACTGAAGCTTTCTTT. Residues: CASSFIREGYTEAFF.